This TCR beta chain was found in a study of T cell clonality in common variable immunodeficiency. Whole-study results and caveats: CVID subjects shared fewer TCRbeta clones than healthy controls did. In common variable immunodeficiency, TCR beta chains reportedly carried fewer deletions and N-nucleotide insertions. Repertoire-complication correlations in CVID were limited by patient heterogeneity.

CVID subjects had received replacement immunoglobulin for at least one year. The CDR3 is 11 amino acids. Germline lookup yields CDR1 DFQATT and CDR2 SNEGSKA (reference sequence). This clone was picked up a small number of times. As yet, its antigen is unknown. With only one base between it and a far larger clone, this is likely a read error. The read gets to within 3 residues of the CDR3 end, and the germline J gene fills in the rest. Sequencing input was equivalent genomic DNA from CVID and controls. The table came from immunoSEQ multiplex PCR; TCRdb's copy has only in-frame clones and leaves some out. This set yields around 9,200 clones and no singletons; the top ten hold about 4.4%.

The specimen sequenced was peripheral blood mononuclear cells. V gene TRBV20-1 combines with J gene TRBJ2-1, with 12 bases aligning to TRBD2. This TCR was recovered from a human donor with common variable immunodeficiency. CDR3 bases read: TGCAGGGCTAGCGGGAGGGGTGAG. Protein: CRASGRGE. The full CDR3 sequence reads CRASGRGEQFF.